The sequence of this T cell receptor (beta chain) was determined in a study of cytomegalovirus exposure and HLA in healthy donors. Overall study context: Early released data had around 88 million unique TCRs, all coming from HLA-typed donors. General study points: Earlier analysis looked at TCR beta V segments, and most were productive about 90% or about 30% of the time. In a later analysis, at a false discovery rate of 0.05, under 20,000 TCR beta sequences were associated with HLA alleles.

The trim removed 6 bases at V and 3 bases at J, leaving 11 bases unmatched. CDR3 length: 15 residues. Germline CDR1 reads MDHEN; CDR2 reads SYDVKM. Amplification used 60 Vbeta primers and 13 Jbeta primers. Methods used by the authors: An analysis performed later counted about 80 million unique TCR beta chains (approximately 12 million of them shared). Profiled with immunoSEQ multiplex PCR; TCRdb holds only in-frame clones, not every one. For V, J and clone size, that table is used; D and trimming come from the DNA. The table lists approximately 120,000 clones, about 81% of them singletons. Note on this clone: Its antigen is currently unknown.

The chain uses TRBV28 and TRBJ2-7; 7 nucleotides match TRBD1. The sequenced sample consisted of PBMCs. The clonotype comes from a woman younger than 45 in good health and CMV-seronegative. CDR3 nucleotides: TGTGCCAGCAGCACACCCTCGACAGGGCGCTACGAGCAGTACTTC. As protein: CASSTPSTGRYEQYF. The full variable domain, completed using reference TRBV28 and TRBJ2-7, is DVKVTQSSRYLVKRTGEKVFLECVQDMDHENMFWYRQDPGLGLRLIYFSYDVKMKEKGDIPEGYSVSREKKERFSLILESASTNQTSMYLCASSTPSTGRYEQYFGPGTRLTVT.